This record looks at one T cell receptor beta chain sequence and its context. The target of this receptor is not known. No qualities accompany the bases; no much larger clone lies one base away. The donors were healthy, HIV-negative adults with no recently reported acute infections or vaccinations. All donors were Caucasian adults living in Nashville, Tennessee, USA. CD4+ T cells were enriched by magnetic negative selection; naive cells were then positively selected on CD45RA, and the negative fraction formed the memory subset. Blood was collected by leukapheresis, and PBMCs were isolated by Ficoll-Histopaque density gradient centrifugation and then cryopreserved in liquid nitrogen vapor phase. Analytical flow cytometry was used to check the purity and quantity of every magnetically sorted T cell population. Each sorted fraction had its genomic DNA isolated and then quantified by UV absorbance on a Nanodrop 2000c.

Using the deep immunoSEQ assay, multiplex PCR amplified TCR CDR3 regions from genomic DNA. Extracted genomic DNA from each cell subset was distributed evenly across all wells of several immunoSEQ 96-well plates, and each plate was treated as a replicate. For sorted subsets, around 0.2 ug genomic DNA, equal to 30,000 or so T cell genomes, was loaded into each replicate PCR. The purified libraries were quantified using a Qubit 3.0 fluorometer, sized with a Bioanalyzer 2100, and then quantified again using the KAPA Library Quantification kit. Every immunoSEQ 96-well plate was sequenced on a dedicated single-read 150-cycle Illumina NextSeq 550 flow cell. The source study handled its data this way. Because the immunoSEQ output included only junctional sequences and no quality scores, the filtering could not be the same as the filtering used for full-length reads. To assign V/J genes and CDR3, sequences were annotated using PyIR, a Python wrapper for IgBLAST v1.9, with IMGT germline references. Reads with weak V/J assignments (E-value above 1e-6), missing CDR3, stop codons, out-of-frame junctions, or ambiguous translated residues were removed. V3J clonotypes were defined as sequences sharing the same inferred V gene, J gene, and CDR3 amino acid sequence. Percentage overlap between repertoires was calculated by dividing the number of shared unique clonotypes by the size of the smaller repertoire. RTK rarefaction, the Chao1 estimator, and Recon v2.1 estimates of unobserved clonotypes were used to assess repertoire richness. For all TCRbeta clonotypes obtained by the gDNA method from a few donors, generation probabilities were computed with OLGA. What TCRdb holds here is the immuneACCESS table cut down to in-frame rearrangements. Part of the clones is not present; checked against another copy, under half of the missing clones reflect an unresolved V gene, and the others are unexplained. Clone size and the V and J calls come from that table; the DNA yielded D and trimming. Counted in this sample were around 2.3 million clones; approximately 96% of them appeared once. 0.13% of the sample lies in the top ten.

The data are from a study of shared clonotypes between healthy human individuals (dated by TCRdb to 2020 to 2021). Regarding the study in general: The cohort comprised a couple of women and a few men aged 18 to 49 years. The study deeply sequenced blood TCR repertoires of five healthy adults to estimate repertoire size and the extent of clonotype sharing between individuals. To increase sequencing depth and limit assay-specific biases, different laboratories used diverse techniques to prepare libraries and sequence TCR repertoires. Between about 0.8 and 9 billion PBMCs per donor were obtained by leukapheresis. Per donor, three plates each were used for CD4 naive and CD4 memory, two for CD8 naive, and one for CD8 memory.

Study-level results and caveats: Larger estimated clonotype richness was generally found for naive subsets than for memory subsets. Based on pairwise subsampling, the degree of clonotype sharing among donors was expected to be affected by sequencing depth. About 4.5% of naive CD4, more than 3% of naive CD8, about 2.5% of memory CD4, and less than 0.45% of memory CD8 clonotypes were shared across four donors. Sampling was restricted to blood, and TCR repertoires in tissues likely differ from the TCR repertoires found in blood. Compared with non-shared clonotypes, clonotypes shared by all four sorted-subset donors had higher generation probabilities. Rarefaction of sorted-subset datasets indicated incomplete sequencing despite the large sequencing depth. Because the study included only a small number of donors, the genetic and exposure-history diversity represented was limited.

CDR1 and CDR2 (SGHTA, FQGNSA) derive from the germline V gene. Including the terminal cysteine and phenylalanine, the CDR3 comprises 13 residues. Only the CDR3 DNA is retained, 39 bases long and in frame from the first base. Trimming removed 5 bases from V and 9 bases from J, leaving 11 bases between the germline ends. This clonotype was sampled from a young man in good health. The rearranged segments are TRBV7-2 and TRBJ1-6, with no D gene named confidently. The sequenced material came from naive CD4+ T cells sorted from blood. The cell subset or site label, as the study defines it: CD45RA+ positively selected. This receptor carries the CDR3 CASSPRPGSPLHF. The sequence in DNA is TGTGCCAGCAGCCCCCGGCCCGGTTCACCCCTCCACTTT.